The 15 T cell receptor beta chains below were found in one sample sequenced in a study of T cells in Graves' hyperthyroidism and ophthalmopathy. RNA transcripts provided the source from which TCR beta CDR3 regions were amplified. An initial round of RT-PCR targeting the TCR CDR3 relied on the HTBI primer set. TCRdb re-called the multiplex PCR reads with MiXCR, one entry per CDR3 protein. The sample has about 400,000 distinct CDR3 sequences, about 15% seen once. Sequences were obtained from blood. These receptors were taken from a woman aged 25 to 39 with Graves' hyperthyroidism.

The chain uses TRBV10-3 and TRBJ2-7; D unclear. The CDR3 has 13 residues. Germline V gene lookup returns CDR1 ENHRY and CDR2 SYGVKD. V was trimmed by 3 bases and J by 3 bases, leaving 9 bases between them. CDR3 bases: TGTGCCATCAGTGATGGCACATACTACGAGCAGTACTTC. Translating it yields CAISDGTYYEQYF.

The CDR3 region has the DNA TGTGCCAGCAGTGAAGCGGGAGGCCCCCAAGAGACCCAGTACTTC. Its translation is CASSEAGGPQETQYF. The rearrangement links TRBV6-1 to TRBJ2-5, with D possibly TRBD2 on 6 matching bases. CDR1 and CDR2 from the germline V gene are MNHNS and SASEGT. The CDR3 has 15 amino acids. V lost 0 bases, J lost 1 base, and 9 bases lay in between.

In this sample, this clonotype turned up a few times. The chain carries TRBV12-3 or TRBV12-4 and TRBJ1-5, with D unresolved. V dropped 6 bases and J dropped 0 bases, with 6 bases sitting between them. The CDR3 sequence is 13 residues long. The CDR3 here is CASRSDSNQPQHF. Here the CDR3 DNA reads TGTGCCAGCAGATCGGATAGCAATCAGCCCCAGCATTTT.

V is TRBV20-1 and J is TRBJ1-1; D is unclear. CDR1 and CDR2 from the germline V gene are DFQATT and SNEGSKA (reference sequence). The V end lost 3 bases, the J end lost 1 base, and 12 bases lay between the germline ends. The CDR3 sequence is 14 residues long. The CDR3 bases are TGCAGTGCTAGGAAGGACGTGAGGAACACTGAAGCTTTCTTT. Its translation: CSARKDVRNTEAFF.

The table lists this clonotype with many counts. The CDR3 loop is CASSLAATGATDTQYF. The CDR3 DNA follows: TGTGCCAGCAGCTTAGCAGCGACAGGGGCCACAGATACGCAGTATTTT. This rearrangement joins TRBV7-2 to TRBJ2-3, with TRBD1 matching 8 bases. The CDR3 is made up of 16 amino acids. CDR1 is SGHTA, CDR2 FQGNSA, per germline. Losses at the gene ends were 0 bases for V and 2 bases for J; bases not matched to a gene: 4.

There are a few counts of this clonotype. The chain carries TRBV29-1 and TRBJ2-3, with a weak D call TRBD2 (6 bases). This CDR3 is 15 amino acids long. The V gene's germline CDR1 is SQVTM and CDR2 ANQGSEA. Trimming pared 1 base from V and 2 bases from J, leaving 13 bases between. DNA of the CDR3: TGCAGCGTTGAAGGGGGGGTAGGGGTCACAGATACGCAGTATTTT. Encoded protein: CSVEGGVGVTDTQYF.

This clonotype showed up many times. The V gene is TRBV2, the J gene TRBJ2-5, with D possibly TRBD2 on 5 matching bases. The CDR3 is made up of 13 amino acids. V lost 6 bases, J lost 5 bases, and 13 bases lay in between. The germline gives CDR1 SNHLY, CDR2 FYNNEI. CDR3: CASSKNLAETQYF. CDR3 sequence (DNA): TGTGCCAGCAGCAAAAACTTAGCGGAGACCCAGTACTTC.

This clonotype was detected only a few times. The chain is built from TRBV5-1 and TRBJ1-1, with TRBD1 matching over 9 bases. The length of the CDR3 is 16 residues. The trim removed 4 bases at V and 6 bases at J, leaving 13 bases unmatched. Germline V gene data show CDR1 as SGHRS and CDR2 as YFSETQ. The CDR3 DNA reads TGCGCCAGCAGCCCGAATACAGGGGGCGGGATAGCTGAAGCTTTCTTT. Translation gives CASSPNTGGGIAEAFF.

This clonotype was recorded a few times. The J gene is TRBJ2-1, the V gene TRBV29-1; weak D call: TRBD2 (8 bases). Germline CDR1 SQVTM, CDR2 ANQGSEA. There are 15 residues in the CDR3. The V gene lost 6 bases and the J gene lost 2 bases, with 17 bases spanning the gap. DNA for the CDR3: TGCAGCGTCGAGGGGGCAGCGGGAGCCTACAATGAGCAGTTCTTC. It translates to CSVEGAAGAYNEQFF.

This chain connects TRBV9 to TRBJ2-3; 8 bases match TRBD2. This CDR3 is built from 15 residues. V lost 2 bases and J lost 8; bases outside the gene matches: 10. Germline V CDR1 and CDR2: SGDLS, YYNGEE. CDR3 sequence reads: CASSVVGLVTGTQYF. In DNA form, the CDR3 reads TGTGCCAGCAGCGTCGTGGGACTAGTCACCGGTACGCAGTATTTT.

This clonotype was recorded at least ten times. The chain is built from TRBV20-1 and TRBJ2-7; D perhaps matches TRBD1 (6 bases). V was cut by 3 bases and J by 3 bases, with 9 bases left in between. The CDR3 is made up of 12 amino acids. Per the germline V gene, CDR1 is DFQATT and CDR2 is SNEGSKA (reference sequence). CDR3 nucleotides: TGCAGTGCTAGTAGGGGGATCTACGAGCAGTACTTC. It translates to CSASRGIYEQYF.

This clonotype was detected many times. The rearrangement uses TRBV6-6 and TRBJ1-2; D is perhaps TRBD1 (5 bases). Trimming cost V 0 bases and J 4 bases, with 12 bases left between them. Per the germline V gene, CDR1 is MNHNY and CDR2 is SVGAGI (reference sequence). The length of the CDR3 is 15 residues. CDR3 sequence reads: CASSYSVDTFYGYTF. The CDR3 DNA follows: TGTGCCAGCAGTTACTCGGTGGACACATTCTATGGCTACACCTTC.

Worth noting for this clonotype: A much bigger clone sits one base away, suggesting this may be a read error. The chain couples TRBV18 to TRBJ1-2; 9 positions match TRBD1. CDR1 is KGHSH, CDR2 LQKENI, per germline. Trimming removed 1 base from V and 7 bases from J; junction bases left unmatched: 7. The CDR3 spans 15 residues. CDR3 protein: CASSPLQGAYGGYTF. The CDR3 DNA reads TGTGCCAGCTCACCACTACAGGGGGCGTATGGTGGCTACACCTTC.

This clonotype was seen only a few times. The chain is built from TRBV10-2 and TRBJ2-7; 7 positions agree with TRBD2. Looked up from germline, CDR1 is WSHSY and CDR2 is SAAADI. The CDR3 runs to 16 residues. The J segment lost 0 bases and the V segment lost 4 bases, leaving 9 bases of the junction unmatched. CDR3 sequence: CASSVKSSGASYEQYF. CDR3 DNA: TGCGCCAGCAGTGTCAAATCTAGCGGCGCCTCCTACGAGCAGTACTTC.

This clonotype was found a few times. The V call is TRBV20-1, the J call TRBJ2-1, with TRBD2 matching 14 bases. Germline values: CDR1 DFQATT, CDR2 SNEGSKA (reference sequence). V shed 5 bases and J 8 bases; nucleotides not matched to a gene: 8. The CDR3 has 15 amino acids. The CDR3 sequence is CSAPGTSGRTDEQFF. CDR3 nucleotide sequence: TGCAGTGCTCCTGGGACTAGCGGGAGAACGGATGAGCAGTTCTTC.